Listed here is a single TCR beta chain. The antigen remains undetermined. Each cell subset's genomic DNA was divided evenly among several immunoSEQ plates. Sequenced by immunoSEQ multiplex PCR; TCRdb stores in-frame clones only, minus some. The sample contains approximately 600,000 clones, 90% to 95% of which appear only once. These data come from a study of shared clonotypes between healthy human individuals. Naive CD8 populations comprised CD45RO-negative cells positively selected for CCR7, excluding terminally differentiated effector memory CD45RA+ cells. With V trimmed by 6 bases and J by 0 bases, 15 bases remained unmatched. Germline V gives CDR1 SGHVS, CDR2 FQNEAQ. The CDR3 runs to 19 residues. Study conclusions and caveats: Relative to clonotypes present in all four donors, those not shared had lower generation probabilities. At large depth, rarefaction still showed sorted-subset sequencing to be incomplete. The naive CD4 repertoires of a handful of donors were compared, and around 5.1% of clonotypes were shared.

Sequencing was carried out using naive CD8+ T cells sorted from blood. The TCR originated in a woman in her 30s in good health. The chain has TRBV7-8 and TRBJ2-5; 11 bases fit TRBD2. The CDR3 region is CASSHHRTSGSEYQETQYF. The CDR3, as DNA: TGTGCCAGCAGTCACCACCGGACTAGCGGGTCCGAGTACCAAGAGACCCAGTACTTC. Using reference TRBV7-8 and TRBJ2-5 for the parts outside the CDR3, the full variable domain is GAGVSQSPRYKVAKRGQDVALRCDPISGHVSLFWYQQALGQGPEFLTYFQNEAQLDKSGLPSDRFFAERPEGSVSTLKIQRTQQEDSAVYLCASSHHRTSGSEYQETQYFGPGTRLLVL.